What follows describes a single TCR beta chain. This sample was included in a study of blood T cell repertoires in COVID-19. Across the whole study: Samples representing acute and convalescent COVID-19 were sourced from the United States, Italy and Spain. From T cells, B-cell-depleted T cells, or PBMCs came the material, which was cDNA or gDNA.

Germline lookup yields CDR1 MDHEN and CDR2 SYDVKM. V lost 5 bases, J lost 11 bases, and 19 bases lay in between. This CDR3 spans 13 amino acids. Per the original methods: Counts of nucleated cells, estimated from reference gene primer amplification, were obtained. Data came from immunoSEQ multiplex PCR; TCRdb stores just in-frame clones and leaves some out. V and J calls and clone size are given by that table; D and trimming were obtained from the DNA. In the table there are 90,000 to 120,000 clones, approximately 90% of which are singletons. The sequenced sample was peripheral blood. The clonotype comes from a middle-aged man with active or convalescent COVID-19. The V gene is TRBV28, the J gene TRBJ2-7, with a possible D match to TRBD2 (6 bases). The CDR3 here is CASSAPHGGREYF. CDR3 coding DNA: TGTGCCAGCAGTGCCCCCCATGGAGGGAGAGAGTACTTC.